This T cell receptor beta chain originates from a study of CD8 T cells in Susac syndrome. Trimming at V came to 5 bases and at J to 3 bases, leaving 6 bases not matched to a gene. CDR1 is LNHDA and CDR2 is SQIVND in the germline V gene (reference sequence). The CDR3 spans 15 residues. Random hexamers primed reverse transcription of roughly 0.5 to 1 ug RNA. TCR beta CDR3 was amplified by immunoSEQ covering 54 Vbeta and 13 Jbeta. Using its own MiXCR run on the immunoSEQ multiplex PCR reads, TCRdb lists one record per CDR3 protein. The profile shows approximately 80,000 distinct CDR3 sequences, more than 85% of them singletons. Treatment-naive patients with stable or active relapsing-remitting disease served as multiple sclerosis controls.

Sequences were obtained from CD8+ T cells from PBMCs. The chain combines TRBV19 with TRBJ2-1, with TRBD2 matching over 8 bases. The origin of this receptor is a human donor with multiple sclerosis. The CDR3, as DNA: TGTGCCAGTAGTTTGAGCGGGAGTCTCTACAATGAGCAGTTCTTC. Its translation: CASSLSGSLYNEQFF.